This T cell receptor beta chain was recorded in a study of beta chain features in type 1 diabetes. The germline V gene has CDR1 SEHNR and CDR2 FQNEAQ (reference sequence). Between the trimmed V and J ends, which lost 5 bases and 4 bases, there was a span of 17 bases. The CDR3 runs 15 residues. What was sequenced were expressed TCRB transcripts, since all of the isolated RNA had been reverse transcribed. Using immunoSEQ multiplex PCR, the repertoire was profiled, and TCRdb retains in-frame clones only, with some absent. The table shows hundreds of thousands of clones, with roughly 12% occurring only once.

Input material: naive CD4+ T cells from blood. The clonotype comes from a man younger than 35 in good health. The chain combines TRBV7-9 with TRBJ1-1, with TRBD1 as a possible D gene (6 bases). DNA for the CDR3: TGTGCCAGCAGCCCACAGGGATCTATCGGCACTGAAGCTTTCTTT. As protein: CASSPQGSIGTEAFF.